This TCR beta chain was sequenced in a study of blood T cell repertoires in COVID-19. As for the study in general: Italy, Spain and the United States were the sources of the convalescent and acute COVID-19 samples. Sample material is recorded as cDNA or gDNA derived from T cells, B-cell-depleted T cells, or PBMCs.

Authors' methods: Estimated nucleated cell counts came from reference gene primer amplification. TCRdb keeps only in-frame clones here, not all; method: immunoSEQ multiplex PCR. That table furnishes V, J and clone size, whereas the DNA furnished D and trimming. The sample consists of some 240,000 clones, around 90% of them appearing once. In Seattle, patients joined the study during active infection and were tracked longitudinally. The CDR3 consists of 12 residues. The V gene lost 1 base and the J gene lost 9 bases, with 8 bases spanning the gap. CDR1 and CDR2 from the germline V gene are SGHKS and YYEKEE (reference sequence).

Sequencing was performed on peripheral blood. The TCR was taken from a woman in her seventies with COVID-19, enrolled during active disease. The rearrangement joins TRBV5-5 to TRBJ2-1; perhaps TRBD1 as D (6 bases). The DNA of the CDR3 is TGTGCCAGCAGCTTGACAGGGACTGAGCAGTTCTTC. Amino acids: CASSLTGTEQFF. Full variable domain (rest looked up from reference TRBV5-5 and TRBJ2-1): DAGVTQSPTHLIKTRGQQVTLRCSPISGHKSVSWYQQVLGQGPQFIFQYYEKEERGRGNFPDRFSARQFPNYSSELNVNALLLGDSALYLCASSLTGTEQFFGPGTRLTVL.